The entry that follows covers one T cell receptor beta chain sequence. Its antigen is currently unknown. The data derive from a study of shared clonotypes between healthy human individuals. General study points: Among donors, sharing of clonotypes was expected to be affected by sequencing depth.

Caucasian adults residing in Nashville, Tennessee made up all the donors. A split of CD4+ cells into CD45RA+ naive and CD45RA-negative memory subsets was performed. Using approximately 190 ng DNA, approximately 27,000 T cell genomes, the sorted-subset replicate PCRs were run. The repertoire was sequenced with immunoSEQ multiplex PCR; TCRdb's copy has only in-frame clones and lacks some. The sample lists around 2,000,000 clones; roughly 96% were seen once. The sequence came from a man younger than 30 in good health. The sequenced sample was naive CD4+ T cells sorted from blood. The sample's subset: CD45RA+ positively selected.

CDR3 region: CASSPPGREETQYF. The CDR3 region has the DNA TGTGCCAGCAGCCCCCCAGGAAGGGAAGAGACCCAGTACTTC. The gene calls are TRBV7-3 and TRBJ2-5; D ambiguous. The CDR3 runs to 14 residues. V was cut by 5 bases and J by 3 bases, with 13 bases left in between. The germline CDR1 and CDR2 sequences are SGHTA and FQGTGA.